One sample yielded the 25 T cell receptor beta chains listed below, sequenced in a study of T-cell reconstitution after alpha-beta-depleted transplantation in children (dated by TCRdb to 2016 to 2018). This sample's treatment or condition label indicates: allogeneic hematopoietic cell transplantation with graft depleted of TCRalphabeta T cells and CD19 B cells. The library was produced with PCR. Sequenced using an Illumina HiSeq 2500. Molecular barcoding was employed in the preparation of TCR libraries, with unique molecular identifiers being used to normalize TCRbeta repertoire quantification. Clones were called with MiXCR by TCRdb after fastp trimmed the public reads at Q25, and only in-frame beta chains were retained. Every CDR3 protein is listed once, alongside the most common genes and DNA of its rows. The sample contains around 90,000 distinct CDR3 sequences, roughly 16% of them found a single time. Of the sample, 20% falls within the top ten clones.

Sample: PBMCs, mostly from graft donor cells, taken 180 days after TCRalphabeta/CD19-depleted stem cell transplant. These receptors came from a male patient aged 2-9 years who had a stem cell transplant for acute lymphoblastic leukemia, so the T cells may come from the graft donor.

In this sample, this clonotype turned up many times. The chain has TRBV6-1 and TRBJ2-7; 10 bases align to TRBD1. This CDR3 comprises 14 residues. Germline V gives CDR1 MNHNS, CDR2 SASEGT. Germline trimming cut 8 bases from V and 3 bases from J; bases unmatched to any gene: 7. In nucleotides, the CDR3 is TGTGCCAGCCGGGACAGGGGTGGCAGCTACGAGCAGTACTTC. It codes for CASRDRGGSYEQYF.

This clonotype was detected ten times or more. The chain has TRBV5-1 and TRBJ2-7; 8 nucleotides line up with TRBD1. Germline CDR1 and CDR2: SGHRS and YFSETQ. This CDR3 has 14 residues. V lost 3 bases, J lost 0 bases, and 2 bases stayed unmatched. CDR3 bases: TGCGCCAGCAGCTGGACAGGGTACTCCTACGAGCAGTACTTC. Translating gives CASSWTGYSYEQYF.

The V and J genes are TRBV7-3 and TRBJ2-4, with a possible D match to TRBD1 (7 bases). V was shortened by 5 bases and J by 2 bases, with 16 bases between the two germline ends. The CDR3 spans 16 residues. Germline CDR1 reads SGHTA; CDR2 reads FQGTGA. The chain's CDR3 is CASSPGDSGTKNIQYF. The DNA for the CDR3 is TGTGCCAGCAGCCCGGGGGACAGTGGGACCAAAAACATTCAGTACTTC. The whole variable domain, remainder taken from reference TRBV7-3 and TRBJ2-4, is GAGVSQTPSNKVTEKGKYVELRCDPISGHTALYWYRQSLGQGPEFLIYFQGTGAADDSGLPNDRFFAVRPEGSVSTLKIQRTERGDSAVYLCASSPGDSGTKNIQYFGAGTRLSVL.

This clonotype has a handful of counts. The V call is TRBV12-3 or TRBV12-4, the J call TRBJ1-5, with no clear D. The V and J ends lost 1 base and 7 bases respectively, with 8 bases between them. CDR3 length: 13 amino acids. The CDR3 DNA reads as TGTGCCAGCAGTTTAGGGGCAGAACAGCCCCAGCATTTT. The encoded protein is CASSLGAEQPQHF.

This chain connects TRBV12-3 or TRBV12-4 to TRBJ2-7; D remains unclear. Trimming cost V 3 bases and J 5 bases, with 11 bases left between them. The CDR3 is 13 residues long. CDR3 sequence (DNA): TGTGCCAGCAGTTTCATTGAACTGGACGAGCAGTACTTC. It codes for CASSFIELDEQYF.

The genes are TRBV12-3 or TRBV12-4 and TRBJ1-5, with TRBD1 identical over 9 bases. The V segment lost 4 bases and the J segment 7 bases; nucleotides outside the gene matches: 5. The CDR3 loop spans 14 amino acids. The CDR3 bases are TGTGCCAGCAGTTCCCACGGGACAGGGCAGCCCCAGCATTTT. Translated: CASSSHGTGQPQHF.

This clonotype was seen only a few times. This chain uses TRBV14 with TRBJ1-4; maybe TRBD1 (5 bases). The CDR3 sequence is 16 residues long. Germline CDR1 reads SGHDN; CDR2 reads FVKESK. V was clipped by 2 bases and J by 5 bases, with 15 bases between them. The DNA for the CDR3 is TGTGCCAGCAGCCAACCCGCAGGGAGGCTAAATGAAAAACTGTTTTTT. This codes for CASSQPAGRLNEKLFF.

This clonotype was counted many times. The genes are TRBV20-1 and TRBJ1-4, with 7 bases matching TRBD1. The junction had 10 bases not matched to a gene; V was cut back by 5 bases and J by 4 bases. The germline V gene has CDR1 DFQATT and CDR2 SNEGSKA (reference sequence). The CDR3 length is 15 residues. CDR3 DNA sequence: TGCAGTGCTGTAGACAGGGCCGGATATAATGAAAAACTGTTTTTT. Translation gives CSAVDRAGYNEKLFF.

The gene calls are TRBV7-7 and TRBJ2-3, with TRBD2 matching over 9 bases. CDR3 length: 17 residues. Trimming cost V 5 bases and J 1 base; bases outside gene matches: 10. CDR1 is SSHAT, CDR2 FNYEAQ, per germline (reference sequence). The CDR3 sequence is CASSPHASSGGTDTQYF. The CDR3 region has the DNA TGTGCCAGCAGCCCACATGCGTCTAGCGGGGGCACAGATACGCAGTATTTT.

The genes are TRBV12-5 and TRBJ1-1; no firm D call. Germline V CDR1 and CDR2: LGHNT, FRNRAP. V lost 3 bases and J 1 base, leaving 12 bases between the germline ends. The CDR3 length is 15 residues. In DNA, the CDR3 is TGTGCTAGTGGTTTTCCCTCGGATTCGAACACTGAAGCTTTCTTT. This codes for CASGFPSDSNTEAFF.

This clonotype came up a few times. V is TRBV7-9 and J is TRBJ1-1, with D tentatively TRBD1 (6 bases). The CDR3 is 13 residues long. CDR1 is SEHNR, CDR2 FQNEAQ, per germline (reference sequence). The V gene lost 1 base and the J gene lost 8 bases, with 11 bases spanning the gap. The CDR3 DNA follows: TGTGCCAGCAGCTTAGGGGGGGGCCGAGAAGCTTTCTTT. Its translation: CASSLGGGREAFF. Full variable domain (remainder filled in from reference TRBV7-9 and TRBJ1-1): DTGVSQNPRHKITKRGQNVTFRCDPISEHNRLYWYRQTLGQGPEFLTYFQNEAQLEKSRLLSDRFSAERPKGSFSTLEIQRTEQGDSAMYLCASSLGGGREAFFGQGTRLTVV.

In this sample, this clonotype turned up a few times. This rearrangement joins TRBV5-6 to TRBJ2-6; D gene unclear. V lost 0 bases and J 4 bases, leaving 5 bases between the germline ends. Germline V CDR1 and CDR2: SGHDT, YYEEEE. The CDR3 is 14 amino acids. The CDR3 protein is CASSLVFGANVLTF. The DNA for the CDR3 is TGTGCCAGCAGCTTGGTTTTCGGGGCCAACGTCCTGACTTTC.

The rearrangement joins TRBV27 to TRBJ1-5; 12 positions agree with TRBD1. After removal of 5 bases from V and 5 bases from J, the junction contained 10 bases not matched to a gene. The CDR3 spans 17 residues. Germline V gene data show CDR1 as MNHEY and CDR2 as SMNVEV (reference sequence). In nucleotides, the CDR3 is TGTGCCAGCAGTCCCGTAGGGGGACAGGGGGCTTATCAGCCCCAGCATTTT. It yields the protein CASSPVGGQGAYQPQHF.

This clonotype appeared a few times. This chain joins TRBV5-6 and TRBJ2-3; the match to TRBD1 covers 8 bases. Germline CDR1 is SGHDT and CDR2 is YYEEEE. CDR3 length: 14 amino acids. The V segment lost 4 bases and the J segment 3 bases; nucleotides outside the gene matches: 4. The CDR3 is CASSPDRVTDTQYF. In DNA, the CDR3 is TGTGCCAGCAGCCCGGACAGGGTAACAGATACGCAGTATTTT. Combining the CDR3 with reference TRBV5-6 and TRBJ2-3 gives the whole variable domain DAGVTQSPTHLIKTRGQQVTLRCSPKSGHDTVSWYQQALGQGPQFIFQYYEEEERQRGNFPDRFSGHQFPNYSSELNVNALLLGDSALYLCASSPDRVTDTQYFGPGTRLTVL.

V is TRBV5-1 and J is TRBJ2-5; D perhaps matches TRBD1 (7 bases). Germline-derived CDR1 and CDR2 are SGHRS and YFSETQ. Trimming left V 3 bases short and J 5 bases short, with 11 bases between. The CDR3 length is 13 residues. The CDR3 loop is CASSSGGQETQYF. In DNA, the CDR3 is TGCGCCAGCAGCTCAGGGGGGCAGGAGACCCAGTACTTC.

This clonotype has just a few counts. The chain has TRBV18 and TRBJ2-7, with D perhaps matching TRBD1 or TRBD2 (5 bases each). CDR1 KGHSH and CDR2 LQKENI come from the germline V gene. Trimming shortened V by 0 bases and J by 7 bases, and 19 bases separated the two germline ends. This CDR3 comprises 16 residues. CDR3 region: CASSPPRGTRQGEQYF. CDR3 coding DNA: TGTGCCAGCTCACCACCGAGGGGCACTCGCCAGGGAGAGCAGTACTTC.

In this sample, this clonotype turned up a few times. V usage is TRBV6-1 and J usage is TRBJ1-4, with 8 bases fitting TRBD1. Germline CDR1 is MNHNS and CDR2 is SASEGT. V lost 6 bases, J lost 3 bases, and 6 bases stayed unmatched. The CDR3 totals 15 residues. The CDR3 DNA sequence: TGTGCCAGCAGACCTCAGGGGGCGCCTAATGAAAAACTGTTTTTT. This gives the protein CASRPQGAPNEKLFF.

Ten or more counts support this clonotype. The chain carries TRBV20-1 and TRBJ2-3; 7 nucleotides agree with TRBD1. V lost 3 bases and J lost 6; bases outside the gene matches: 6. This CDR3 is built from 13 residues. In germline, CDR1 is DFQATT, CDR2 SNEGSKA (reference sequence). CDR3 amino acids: CSARDRLFDTQYF. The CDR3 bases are TGCAGTGCTAGGGACAGGCTCTTTGATACGCAGTATTTT.

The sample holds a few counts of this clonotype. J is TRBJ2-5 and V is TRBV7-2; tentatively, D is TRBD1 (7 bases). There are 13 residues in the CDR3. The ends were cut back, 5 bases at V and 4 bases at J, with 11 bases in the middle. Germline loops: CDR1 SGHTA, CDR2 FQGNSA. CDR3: CASSPGGPETQYF. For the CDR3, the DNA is TGTGCCAGCAGCCCAGGGGGGCCAGAGACCCAGTACTTC.

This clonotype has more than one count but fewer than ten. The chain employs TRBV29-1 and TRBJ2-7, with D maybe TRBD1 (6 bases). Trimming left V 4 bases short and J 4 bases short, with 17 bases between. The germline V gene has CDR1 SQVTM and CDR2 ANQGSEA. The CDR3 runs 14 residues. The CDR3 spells CSVGGLGGPYEQYF. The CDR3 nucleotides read TGCAGCGTTGGCGGGCTAGGGGGACCTTACGAGCAGTACTTC.

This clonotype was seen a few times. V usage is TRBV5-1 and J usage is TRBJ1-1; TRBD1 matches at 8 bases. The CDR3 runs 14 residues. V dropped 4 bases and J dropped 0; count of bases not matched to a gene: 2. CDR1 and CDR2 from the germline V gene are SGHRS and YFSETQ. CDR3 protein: CASSQTGVNTEAFF. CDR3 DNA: TGCGCCAGCAGCCAGACAGGGGTGAACACTGAAGCTTTCTTT. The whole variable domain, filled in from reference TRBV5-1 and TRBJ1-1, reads KAGVTQTPRYLIKTRGQQVTLSCSPISGHRSVSWYQQTPGQGLQFLFEYFSETQRNKGNFPGRFSGRQFSNSRSEMNVSTLELGDSALYLCASSQTGVNTEAFFGQGTRLTVV.

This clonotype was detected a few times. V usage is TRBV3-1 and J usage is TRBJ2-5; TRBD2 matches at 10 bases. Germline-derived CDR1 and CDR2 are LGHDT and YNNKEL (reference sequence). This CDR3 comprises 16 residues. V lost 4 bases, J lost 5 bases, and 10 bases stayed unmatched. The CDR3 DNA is TGTGCCAGCAGCCCCACCCGGGTAGCGGGGGGTGAGACCCAGTACTTC. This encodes CASSPTRVAGGETQYF.

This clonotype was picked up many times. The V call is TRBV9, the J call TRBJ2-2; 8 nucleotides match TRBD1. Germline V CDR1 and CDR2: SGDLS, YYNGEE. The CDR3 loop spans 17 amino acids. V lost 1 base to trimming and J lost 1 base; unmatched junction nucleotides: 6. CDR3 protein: CASSVSPGQENTGELFF. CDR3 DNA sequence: TGTGCCAGCAGCGTATCCCCGGGACAGGAGAACACCGGGGAGCTGTTTTTT.

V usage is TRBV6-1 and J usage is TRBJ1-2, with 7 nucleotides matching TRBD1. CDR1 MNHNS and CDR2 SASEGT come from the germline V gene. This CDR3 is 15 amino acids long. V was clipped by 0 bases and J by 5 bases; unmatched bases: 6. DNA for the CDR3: TGTGCCAGCAGTGAAGCTTGGTCAGGGGGATATGGCTACACCTTC. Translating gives CASSEAWSGGYGYTF.

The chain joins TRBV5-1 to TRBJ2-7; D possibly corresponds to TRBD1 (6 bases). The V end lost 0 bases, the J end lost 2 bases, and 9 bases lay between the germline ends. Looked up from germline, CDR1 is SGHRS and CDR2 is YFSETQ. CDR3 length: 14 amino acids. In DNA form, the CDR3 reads TGCGCCAGCAGCTTGGCCAACAGGGCCTACGAGCAGTACTTC. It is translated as CASSLANRAYEQYF.